These T cell receptor beta chains were read from a single sample in a study of blood T cell repertoires in COVID-19. Here immunoSEQ multiplex PCR was the method, and the copy in TCRdb shows in-frame clones only, minus some. The sample carries 300,000 to 400,000 clones, around 87% recorded once. Sequences were obtained from peripheral blood. These receptors were collected from a woman in her sixties with COVID-19, enrolled during active disease. Each CDR3 is given without its conserved first and last residue.

V gene: TRBV28; CDR3 protein: ASSQLRGAGDSPLH
V gene: TRBV7-9; CDR3 protein: ASSFGGYSETQY
V gene: TRBV7-6; CDR3 protein: ASSLEPGQGAYEQY
V gene: TRBV9; CDR3 protein: ASSVEGVRGNTIY
V gene: TRBV7-9; CDR3 protein: ASSFHRGTDTQY
V gene: TRBV3-1/TRBV3-2; CDR3 protein: ASSQWDRGFDGYT
V gene: TRBV21-1; CDR3 protein: ASSTSKNYGYT
V gene: TRBV7-3; CDR3 protein: ASSSQGRGDEQF
V gene: TRBV5-1; CDR3 protein: ASSLTSGGADDTQY
V gene: TRBV25-1; CDR3 protein: ASSPRGRTNEKLF
V gene: TRBV19; CDR3 protein: ASSIWRQEKRAKLF
V gene: TRBV15; CDR3 protein: ATSRDRSSYEQY
V gene: TRBV5-7; CDR3 protein: ASSAWTGSTYEQY
V gene: TRBV6-1; CDR3 protein: ASQGGTYEQY
V gene: TRBV7-9; CDR3 protein: ASSATYEQY
V gene: TRBV7-3; CDR3 protein: ASSLLGASGYT
V gene: TRBV11-2; CDR3 protein: ASSPGQGLNYGYT
V gene: TRBV5-1; CDR3 protein: ASSLVGGVFYEQY
V gene: TRBV18; CDR3 protein: ASSPLKGVDQETQY
V gene: TRBV13; CDR3 protein: ASSTRDILYEQY
V gene: TRBV7-9; CDR3 protein: ASSPHRQMYSGNTIY
V gene: TRBV2; CDR3 protein: ASRGTGVKQY
V gene: TRBV7-2; CDR3 protein: ASSFRGVEKLF
V gene: TRBV9; CDR3 protein: ASSVWRDTGELF
V gene: TRBV29-1; CDR3 protein: SVEDPRGKSYGYT
V gene: TRBV18; CDR3 protein: ASSREGATGADTQY
V gene: TRBV5-1; CDR3 protein: ASSLAGRDEKLF
V gene: TRBV13; CDR3 protein: ASTSEGGTEAF
V gene: TRBV19; CDR3 protein: ASIRTVGLSNQPQH
V gene: TRBV6-5; CDR3 protein: ASRPDNYYEQY
V gene: TRBV19; CDR3 protein: ASRPRGQFSTGNTIY
V gene: TRBV9; CDR3 protein: ASSSRTSGPETQY
V gene: TRBV7-2; CDR3 protein: ASSSEAGPSYEQY
V gene: TRBV18; CDR3 protein: ASSPTGTGGNQPQH
V gene: TRBV2; CDR3 protein: ASSATGRSSYNEQF
V gene: TRBV27; CDR3 protein: ASSLPTQGPQGSPLH
V gene: TRBV3-1/TRBV3-2; CDR3 protein: ASSHGRLAGDTGELF
V gene: TRBV4-1; CDR3 protein: ASSQGQGALQETQY